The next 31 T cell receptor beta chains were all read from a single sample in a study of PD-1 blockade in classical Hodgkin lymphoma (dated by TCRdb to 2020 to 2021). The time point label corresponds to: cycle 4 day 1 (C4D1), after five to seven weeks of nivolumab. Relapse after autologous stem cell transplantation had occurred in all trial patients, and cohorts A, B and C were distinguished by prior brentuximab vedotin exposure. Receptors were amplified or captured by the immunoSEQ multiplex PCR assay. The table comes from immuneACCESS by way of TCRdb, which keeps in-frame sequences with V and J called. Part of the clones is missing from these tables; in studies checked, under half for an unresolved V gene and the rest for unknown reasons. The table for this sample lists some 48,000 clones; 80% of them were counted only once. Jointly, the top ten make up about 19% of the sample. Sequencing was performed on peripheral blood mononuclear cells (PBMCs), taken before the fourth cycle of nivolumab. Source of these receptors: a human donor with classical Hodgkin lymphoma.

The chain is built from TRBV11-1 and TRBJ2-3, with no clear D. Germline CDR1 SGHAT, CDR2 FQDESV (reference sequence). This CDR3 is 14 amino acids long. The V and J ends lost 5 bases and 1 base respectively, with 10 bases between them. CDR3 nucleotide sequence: TGTGCCAGCAGCCTACACTTACGCACAGATACGCAGTATTTT. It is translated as CASSLHLRTDTQYF.

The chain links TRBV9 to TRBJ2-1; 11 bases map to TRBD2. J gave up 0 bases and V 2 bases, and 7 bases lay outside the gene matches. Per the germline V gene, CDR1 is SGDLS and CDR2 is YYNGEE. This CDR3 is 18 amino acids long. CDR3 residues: CASSVIAGGPSSYNEQFF. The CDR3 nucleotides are TGTGCCAGCAGCGTTATAGCGGGAGGGCCAAGCTCCTACAATGAGCAGTTCTTC.

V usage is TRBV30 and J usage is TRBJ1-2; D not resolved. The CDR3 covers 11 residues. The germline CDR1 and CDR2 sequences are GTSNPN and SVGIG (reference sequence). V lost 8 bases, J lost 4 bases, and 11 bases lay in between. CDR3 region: CALTPGYGYTF. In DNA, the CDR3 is TGTGCCCTTACTCCCGGCTATGGCTACACCTTC.

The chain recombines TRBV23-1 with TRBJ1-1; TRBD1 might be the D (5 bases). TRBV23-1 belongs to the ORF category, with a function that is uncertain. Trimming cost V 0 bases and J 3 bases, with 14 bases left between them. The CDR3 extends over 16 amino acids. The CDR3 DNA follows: TGCGCCAGCAGTCAATCTGGAGGGGAGGCGGACACTGAAGCTTTCTTT. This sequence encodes CASSQSGGEADTEAFF.

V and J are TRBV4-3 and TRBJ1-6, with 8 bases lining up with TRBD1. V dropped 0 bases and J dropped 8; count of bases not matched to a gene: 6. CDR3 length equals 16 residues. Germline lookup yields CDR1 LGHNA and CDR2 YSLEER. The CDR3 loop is CASSQEVGTGYSPLHF. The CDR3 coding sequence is TGCGCCAGCAGCCAAGAAGTTGGGACAGGTTATTCACCCCTCCACTTT.

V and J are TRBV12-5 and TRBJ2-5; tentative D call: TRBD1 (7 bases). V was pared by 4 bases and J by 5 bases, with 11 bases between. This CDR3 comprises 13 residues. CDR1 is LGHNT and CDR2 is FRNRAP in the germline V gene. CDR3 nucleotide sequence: TGTGCTAGTGGTTCTTCAGGGGGGGAGACCCAGTACTTC. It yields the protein CASGSSGGETQYF.

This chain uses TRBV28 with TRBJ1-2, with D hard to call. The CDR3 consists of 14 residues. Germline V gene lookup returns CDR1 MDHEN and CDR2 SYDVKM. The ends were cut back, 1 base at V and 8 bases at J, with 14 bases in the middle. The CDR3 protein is CASSLSSRTDGYTF. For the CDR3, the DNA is TGTGCCAGCAGTTTATCGAGTCGGACGGACGGCTACACCTTC.

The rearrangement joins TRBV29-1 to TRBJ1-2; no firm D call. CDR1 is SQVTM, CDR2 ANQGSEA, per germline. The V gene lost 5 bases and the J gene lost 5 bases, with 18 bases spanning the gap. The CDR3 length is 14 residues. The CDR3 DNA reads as TGCAGCGTTTTAAATCACCCTTTTGAGTATGGCTACACCTTC. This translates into CSVLNHPFEYGYTF.

The CDR3 is CASSLVSTSRAFF. CDR3 bases: TGTGCCAGCAGCTTGGTAAGCACGTCCAGGGCTTTCTTT. V and J are TRBV5-6 and TRBJ1-1; D uncertain. V shed 0 bases and J shed 11 bases, with 14 bases lying between them. Germline CDR1 reads SGHDT; CDR2 reads YYEEEE. The CDR3 is made up of 13 amino acids.

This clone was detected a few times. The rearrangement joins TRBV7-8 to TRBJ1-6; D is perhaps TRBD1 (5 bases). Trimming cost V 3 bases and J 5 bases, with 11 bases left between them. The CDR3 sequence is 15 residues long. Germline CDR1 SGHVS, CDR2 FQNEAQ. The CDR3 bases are TGTGCCAGCAGCTTTGGGGCTTCGGATAATTCACCCCTCCACTTT. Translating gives CASSFGASDNSPLHF.

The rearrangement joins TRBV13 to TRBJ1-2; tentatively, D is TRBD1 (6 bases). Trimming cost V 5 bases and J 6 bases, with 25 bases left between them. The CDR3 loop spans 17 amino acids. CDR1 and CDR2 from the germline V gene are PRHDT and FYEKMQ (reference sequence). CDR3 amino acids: CASSQFSWGRAGDGYTF. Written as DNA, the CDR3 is TGTGCCAGCAGCCAATTTTCTTGGGGGAGGGCAGGGGATGGCTACACCTTC.

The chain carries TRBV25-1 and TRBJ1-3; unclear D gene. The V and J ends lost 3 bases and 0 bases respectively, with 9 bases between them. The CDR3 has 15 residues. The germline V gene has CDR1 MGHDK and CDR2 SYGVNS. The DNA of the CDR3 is TGTGCCAGCAGTGACGTCCGCCGCTCTGGAAACACCATATATTTT. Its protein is CASSDVRRSGNTIYF.

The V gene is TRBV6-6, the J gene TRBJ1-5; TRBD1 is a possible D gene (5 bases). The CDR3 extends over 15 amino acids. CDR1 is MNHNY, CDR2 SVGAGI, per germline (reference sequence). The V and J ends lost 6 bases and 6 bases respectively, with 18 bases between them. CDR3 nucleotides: TGTGCCAGCAGCTGGGACCTTCGGGGGAGTCAGCCCCAGCATTTT. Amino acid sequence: CASSWDLRGSQPQHF.

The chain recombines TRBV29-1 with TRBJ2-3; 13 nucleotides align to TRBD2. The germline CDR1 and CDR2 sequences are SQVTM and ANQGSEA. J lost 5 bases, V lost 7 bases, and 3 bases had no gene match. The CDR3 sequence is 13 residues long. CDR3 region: CSARLAGGDTQYF. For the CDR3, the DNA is TGCAGCGCCAGACTAGCGGGAGGAGATACGCAGTATTTT.

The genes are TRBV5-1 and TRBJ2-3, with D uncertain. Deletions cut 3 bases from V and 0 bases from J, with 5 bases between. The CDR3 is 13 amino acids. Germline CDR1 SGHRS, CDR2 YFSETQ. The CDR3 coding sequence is TGCGCCAGCAGCTCCCTTAGCACAGATACGCAGTATTTT. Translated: CASSSLSTDTQYF.

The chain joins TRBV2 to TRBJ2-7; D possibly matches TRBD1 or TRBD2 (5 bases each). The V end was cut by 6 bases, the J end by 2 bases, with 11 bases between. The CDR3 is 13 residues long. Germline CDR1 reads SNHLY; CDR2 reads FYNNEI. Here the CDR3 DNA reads TGTGCCAGCAGGGGGACGGGGACCTACGAGCAGTACTTC. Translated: CASRGTGTYEQYF. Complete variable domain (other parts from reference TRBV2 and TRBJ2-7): EPEVTQTPSHQVTQMGQEVILRCVPISNHLYFYWYRQILGQKVEFLVSFYNNEISEKSEIFDDQFSVERPDGSNFTLKIRSTKLEDSAMYFCASRGTGTYEQYFGPGTRLTVT.

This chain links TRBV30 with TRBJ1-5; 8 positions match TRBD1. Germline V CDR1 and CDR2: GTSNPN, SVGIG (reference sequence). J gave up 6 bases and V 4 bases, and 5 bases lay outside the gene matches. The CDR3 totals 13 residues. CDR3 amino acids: CAWTQGARQPQHF. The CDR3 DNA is TGTGCCTGGACCCAGGGGGCCCGTCAGCCCCAGCATTTT.

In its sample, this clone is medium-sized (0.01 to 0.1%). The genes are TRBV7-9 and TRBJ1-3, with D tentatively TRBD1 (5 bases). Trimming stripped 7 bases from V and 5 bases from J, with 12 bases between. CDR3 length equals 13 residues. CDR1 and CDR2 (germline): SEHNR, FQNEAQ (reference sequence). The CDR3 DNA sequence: TGTGCCAGCACACAGACAGACCGAAACACCATATATTTT. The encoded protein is CASTQTDRNTIYF.

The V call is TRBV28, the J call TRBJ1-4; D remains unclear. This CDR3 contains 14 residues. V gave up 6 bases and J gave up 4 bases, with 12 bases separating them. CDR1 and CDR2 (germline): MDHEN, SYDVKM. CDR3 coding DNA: TGTGCCAGCAGCCCCGGGGATCTTAATGAAAAACTGTTTTTT. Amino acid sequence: CASSPGDLNEKLFF.

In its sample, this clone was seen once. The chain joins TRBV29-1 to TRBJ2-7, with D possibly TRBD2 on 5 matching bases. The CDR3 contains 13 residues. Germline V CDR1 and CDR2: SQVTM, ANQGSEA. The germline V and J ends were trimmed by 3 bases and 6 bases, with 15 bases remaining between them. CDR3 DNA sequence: TGCAGCGTTGAGGCCTTCGGGGATGGCGAGCAGTACTTC. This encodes CSVEAFGDGEQYF.

For the CDR3, the DNA is TGTGCCAGCAGTTTAGTTGGGGAAGAGACCCAGTACTTC. It yields the protein CASSLVGEETQYF. The chain has TRBV28 and TRBJ2-5, with D hard to call. Germline V CDR1 and CDR2: MDHEN, SYDVKM. The germline V and J ends were trimmed by 2 bases and 3 bases, with 7 bases remaining between them. The CDR3 sequence is 13 residues long.

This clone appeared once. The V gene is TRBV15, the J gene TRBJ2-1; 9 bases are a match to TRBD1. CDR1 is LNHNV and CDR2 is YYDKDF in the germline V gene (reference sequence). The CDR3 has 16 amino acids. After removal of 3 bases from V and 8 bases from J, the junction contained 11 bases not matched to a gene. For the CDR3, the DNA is TGTGCCACCAGCAGCATACAGGGGGCGCAATCATATGAGCAGTTCTTC. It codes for CATSSIQGAQSYEQFF.

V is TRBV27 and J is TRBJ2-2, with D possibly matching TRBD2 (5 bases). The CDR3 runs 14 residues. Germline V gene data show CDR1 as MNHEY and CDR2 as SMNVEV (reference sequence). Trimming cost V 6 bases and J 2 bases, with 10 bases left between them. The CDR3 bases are TGTGCCAGCAGCGAAACTAGTAACACCGGGGAGCTGTTTTTT. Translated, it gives CASSETSNTGELFF.

CDR3 bases: TGCGCCAGCAGCTTGGAGGGACAGGGTGGGCATTCACCCCTCCACTTT. Translating gives CASSLEGQGGHSPLHF. This chain joins TRBV5-1 and TRBJ1-6; TRBD1 agrees at 9 bases. This CDR3 comprises 16 residues. Germline CDR1 SGHRS, CDR2 YFSETQ. V shed 0 bases and J 8 bases; nucleotides not matched to a gene: 6.

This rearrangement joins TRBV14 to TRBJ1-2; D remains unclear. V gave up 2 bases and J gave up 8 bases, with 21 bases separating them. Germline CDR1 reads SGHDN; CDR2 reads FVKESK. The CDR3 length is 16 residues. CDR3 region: CASSQLTRTALGGYTF. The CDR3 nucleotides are TGTGCCAGCAGCCAACTAACGCGGACTGCCTTAGGGGGCTACACCTTC.

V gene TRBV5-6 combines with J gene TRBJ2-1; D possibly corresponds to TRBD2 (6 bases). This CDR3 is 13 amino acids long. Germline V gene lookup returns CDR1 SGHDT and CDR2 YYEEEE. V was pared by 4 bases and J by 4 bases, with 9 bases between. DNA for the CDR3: TGTGCCAGCAGCGCGGACTATTACAATGAGCAGTTCTTC. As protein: CASSADYYNEQFF.

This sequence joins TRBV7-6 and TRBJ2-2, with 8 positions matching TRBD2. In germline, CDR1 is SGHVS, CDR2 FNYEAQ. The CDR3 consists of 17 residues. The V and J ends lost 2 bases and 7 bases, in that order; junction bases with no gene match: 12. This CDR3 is CASSLRGTRGTNGELFF. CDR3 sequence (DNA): TGTGCCAGCAGCTTAAGAGGGACTAGGGGGACGAACGGGGAGCTGTTTTTT.

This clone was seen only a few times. DNA for the CDR3: TGTGCCAGCAGCTTAAAGCGGGGGGAAACCGGGGAGCTGTTTTTT. Amino acids: CASSLKRGETGELFF. The rearrangement uses TRBV11-1 and TRBJ2-2; 9 bases are a match to TRBD2. The germline gives CDR1 SGHAT, CDR2 FQDESV (reference sequence). Trimming took 2 bases from V and 5 from J; bases not matched to a gene: 3. The CDR3 sequence is 15 residues long. Variable domain in full (rest from reference TRBV11-1 and TRBJ2-2): EAEVAQSPRYKITEKSQAVAFWCDPISGHATLYWYRQILGQGPELLVQFQDESVVDDSQLPKDRFSAERLKGVDSTLKIQPAELGDSAMYLCASSLKRGETGELFFGEGSRLTVL.

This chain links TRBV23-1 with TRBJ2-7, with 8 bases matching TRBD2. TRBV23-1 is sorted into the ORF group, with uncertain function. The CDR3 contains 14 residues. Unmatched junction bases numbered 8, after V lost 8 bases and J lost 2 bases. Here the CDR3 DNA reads TGCGCCAGCCCCTCGGAGCGGGAGCCCTACGAGCAGTACTTC. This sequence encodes CASPSEREPYEQYF.

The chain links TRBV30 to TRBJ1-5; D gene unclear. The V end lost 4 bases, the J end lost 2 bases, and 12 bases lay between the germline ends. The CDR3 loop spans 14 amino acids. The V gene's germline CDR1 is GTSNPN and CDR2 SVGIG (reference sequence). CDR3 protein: CAWTAQAGNQPQHF. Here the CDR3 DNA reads TGTGCCTGGACCGCACAAGCCGGCAATCAGCCCCAGCATTTT.

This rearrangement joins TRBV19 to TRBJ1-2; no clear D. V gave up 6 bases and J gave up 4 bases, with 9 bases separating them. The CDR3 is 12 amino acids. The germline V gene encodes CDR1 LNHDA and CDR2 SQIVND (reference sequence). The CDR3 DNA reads TGTGCCAGTAGCCCCCTGGGCTATGGCTACACCTTC. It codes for CASSPLGYGYTF.